This T cell receptor beta chain appears in the sequencing data of a study of blood T cell repertoires in COVID-19. As for the study in general: Researchers got acute and convalescent COVID-19 samples from the United States, Italy and Spain. In each case, the material was cDNA or gDNA derived from T cells, B-cell-depleted T cells, or PBMCs.

Original data processing: Amplification with reference gene primers provided the estimates of nucleated cell counts. Here immunoSEQ multiplex PCR was the method, and the copy in TCRdb shows in-frame clones only, minus some. V and J calls and clone size are given by that table; D and trimming were obtained from the DNA. Of 150,000 or so clones in the sample, about four fifths were seen once. The CDR3 has 13 residues. Germline assignment: CDR1 SEHNR and CDR2 FQNEAQ (reference sequence). V dropped 5 bases and J dropped 3 bases, with 10 bases sitting between them. The sequenced material came from peripheral blood. The J gene is TRBJ1-2, the V gene TRBV7-9; no definite D call. The sequence was obtained from a human donor with acute or convalescent COVID-19. The donor label of this sample is uncertain. The CDR3 reads CASSPGGDYGYTF. CDR3 DNA: TGTGCCAGCAGCCCCGGAGGTGACTATGGCTACACCTTC. Looking up the rest from reference TRBV7-9 and TRBJ1-2 gives the full variable domain: DTGVSQNPRHKITKRGQNVTFRCDPISEHNRLYWYRQTLGQGPEFLTYFQNEAQLEKSRLLSDRFSAERPKGSFSTLEIQRTEQGDSAMYLCASSPGGDYGYTFGSGTRLTVV.